This T cell receptor (beta chain) was captured by sequencing in a study of Ad26.COV2.S vaccination and SARS-CoV-2 variants. Whole-study context: Donor got 5x10^10 or 1x10^11 viral particles of Ad26.COV2.S.

Points on this clone: Antigen specificity is unknown.

Assay: immunoSEQ multiplex PCR; the TCRdb copy retains only in-frame clones and omits some. The data hold 300,000 to 450,000 clones, with around 83% observed a single time. Points from the study as a whole: Similar non-spike TCR breadth was observed in recipients of vaccine and of placebo. Analytic work on TCR breadth and depth might have understated the full extent of total T cell responses.

The treatment: roughly 20 received Ad26.COV2.S at low or high dose, single or two shots; about 5 received placebo; per-sample allocation not given. Day 63 after the first vaccine or placebo injection was the time point for sampling. Germline-derived CDR1 and CDR2 are SEHNR and FQNEAQ (reference sequence). V was trimmed by 3 bases and J by 2 bases, leaving 10 bases between them. The CDR3 length is 14 residues. This rearrangement joins TRBV7-9 to TRBJ2-5; D unresolved. This sequence was found in a person aged 18-65 years who received the Ad26.COV2.S COVID-19 vaccine or a placebo. Material: peripheral blood, obtained in a trial of Ad26.COV2.S vaccine versus placebo. CDR3 sequence reads: CASSFSQLQETQYF. The CDR3 DNA is TGTGCCAGCAGCTTTTCCCAGTTGCAAGAGACCCAGTACTTC.